The subject of this entry is one T cell receptor (beta chain). The data were obtained in a study of blood T cell repertoires in COVID-19. Germline CDR1 SGHTA, CDR2 FQGNSA. CDR3 length equals 13 residues. The germline V and J ends were trimmed by 0 bases and 9 bases, with 11 bases remaining between them. Sequenced by immunoSEQ multiplex PCR; TCRdb stores in-frame clones only, minus some. The sample gives more than 50,000 clones, roughly 90% of which show up once; roughly 15% is in the top ten. This receptor was taken from an elderly man with acute or convalescent COVID-19. Sequenced input: peripheral blood. The chain combines TRBV7-2 with TRBJ2-5, with TRBD2 as a possible D gene (6 bases). In DNA form, the CDR3 reads TGTGCCAGCAGCTTAGCCGGGGGAGTCGCCCAGTACTTC. This gives the protein CASSLAGGVAQYF.